This T cell receptor (beta chain) was recovered during a study of tumor and adjacent non-tumor tissue in lung cancer. Study context: There were 12 adenocarcinoma, a couple of squamous cell carcinoma and 1 small cell lung cancer cases.

Germline-derived CDR1 and CDR2 are MGHRA and YSYEKL. This CDR3 is built from 17 residues. V dropped 5 bases and J dropped 0; count of bases not matched to a gene: 9. Overall study findings and caveats: Tumor repertoires had a smaller top 100 clone share than normal lung.

No cell sorting was done before RNA was extracted from the tissue. This clonotype has at least ten counts. The antigen is not known. TCRbeta libraries were built with three rounds of nested PCR, modified from ARM-PCR. TCRdb passed the multiplex PCR reads through MiXCR, listing each CDR3 protein once. The table includes approximately 75,000 distinct CDR3 sequences, over 75% detected once. This chain joins TRBV4-1 and TRBJ2-7, with 11 nucleotides matching TRBD2. Sequencing was carried out using lung tumor tissue. This clonotype was sampled from a woman between 50 and 59 years old with non-small cell lung cancer. The CDR3 DNA reads TGCGCCAGCAGCACCGGACTAGCGGGTCGGAGCTCCTACGAGCAGTACTTC. Encoded protein: CASSTGLAGRSSYEQYF.